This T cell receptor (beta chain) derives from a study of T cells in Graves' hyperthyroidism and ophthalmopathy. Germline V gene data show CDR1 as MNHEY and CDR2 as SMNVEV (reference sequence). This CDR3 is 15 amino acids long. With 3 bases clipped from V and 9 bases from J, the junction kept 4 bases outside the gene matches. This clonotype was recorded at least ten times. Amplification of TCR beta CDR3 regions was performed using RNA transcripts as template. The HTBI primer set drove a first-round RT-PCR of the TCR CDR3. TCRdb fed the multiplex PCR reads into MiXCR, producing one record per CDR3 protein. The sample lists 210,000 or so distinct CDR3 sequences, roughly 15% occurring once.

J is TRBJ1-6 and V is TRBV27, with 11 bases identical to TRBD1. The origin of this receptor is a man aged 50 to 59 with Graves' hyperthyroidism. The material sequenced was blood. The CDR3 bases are TGTGCCAGCAGTTTCCGGGACAGGGGGTTTTCACCCCTCCACTTT. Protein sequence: CASSFRDRGFSPLHF.